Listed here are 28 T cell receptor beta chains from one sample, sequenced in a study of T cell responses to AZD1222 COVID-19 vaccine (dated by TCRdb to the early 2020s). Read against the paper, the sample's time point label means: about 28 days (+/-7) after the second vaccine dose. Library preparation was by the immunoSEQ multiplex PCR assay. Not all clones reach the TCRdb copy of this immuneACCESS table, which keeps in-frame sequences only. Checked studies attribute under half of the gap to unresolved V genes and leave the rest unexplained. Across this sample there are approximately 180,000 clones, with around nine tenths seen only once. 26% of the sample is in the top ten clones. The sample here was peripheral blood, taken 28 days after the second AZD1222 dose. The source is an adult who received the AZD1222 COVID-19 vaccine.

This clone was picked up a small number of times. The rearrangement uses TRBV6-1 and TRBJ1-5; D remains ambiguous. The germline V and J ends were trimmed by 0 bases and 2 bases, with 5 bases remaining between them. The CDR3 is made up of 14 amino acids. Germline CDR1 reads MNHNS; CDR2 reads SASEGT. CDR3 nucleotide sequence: TGTGCCAGCAGTGAAGCAGGAGGCAATCAGCCCCAGCATTTT. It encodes CASSEAGGNQPQHF.

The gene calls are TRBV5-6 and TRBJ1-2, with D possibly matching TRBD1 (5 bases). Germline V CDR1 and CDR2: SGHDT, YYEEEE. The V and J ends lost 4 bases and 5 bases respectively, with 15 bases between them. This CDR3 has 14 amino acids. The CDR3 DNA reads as TGTGCCAGCAGCCGGGACCGCACCATTTATGGCTACACCTTC. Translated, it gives CASSRDRTIYGYTF. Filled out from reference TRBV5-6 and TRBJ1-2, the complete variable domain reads DAGVTQSPTHLIKTRGQQVTLRCSPKSGHDTVSWYQQALGQGPQFIFQYYEEEERQRGNFPDRFSGHQFPNYSSELNVNALLLGDSALYLCASSRDRTIYGYTFGSGTRLTVV.

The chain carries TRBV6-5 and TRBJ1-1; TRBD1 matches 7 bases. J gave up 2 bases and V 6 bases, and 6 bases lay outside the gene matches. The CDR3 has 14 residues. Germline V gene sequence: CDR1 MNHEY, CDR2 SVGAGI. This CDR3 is CASRLTGANTEAFF. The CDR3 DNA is TGTGCCAGCAGGCTCACAGGGGCTAACACTGAAGCTTTCTTT.

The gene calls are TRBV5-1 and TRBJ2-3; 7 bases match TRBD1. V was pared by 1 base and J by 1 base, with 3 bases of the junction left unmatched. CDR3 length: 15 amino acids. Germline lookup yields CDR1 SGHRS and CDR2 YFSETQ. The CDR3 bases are TGCGCCAGCAGCTTGTACGGACAGGGCACAGATACGCAGTATTTT. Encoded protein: CASSLYGQGTDTQYF.

Written as DNA, the CDR3 is TGTGCCATCAGTGAGTCGAAGGCCAGTTTAGAGAACACTGAAGCTTTCTTT. It is translated as CAISESKASLENTEAFF. This rearrangement joins TRBV10-3 to TRBJ1-1; no definite D call. CDR1 and CDR2 (germline): ENHRY, SYGVKD. The CDR3 covers 17 residues. Trimming took off 0 bases at V and 1 base at J, with 15 bases between the two ends.

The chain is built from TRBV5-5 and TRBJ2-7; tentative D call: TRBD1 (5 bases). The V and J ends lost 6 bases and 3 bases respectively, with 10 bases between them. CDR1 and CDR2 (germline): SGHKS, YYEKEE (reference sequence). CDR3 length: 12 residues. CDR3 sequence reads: CASIGEIYEQYF. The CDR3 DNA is TGTGCCAGCATAGGGGAAATCTACGAGCAGTACTTC.

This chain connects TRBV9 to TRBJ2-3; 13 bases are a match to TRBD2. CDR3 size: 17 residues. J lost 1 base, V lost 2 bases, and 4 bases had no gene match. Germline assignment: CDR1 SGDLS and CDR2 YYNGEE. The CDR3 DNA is TGTGCCAGCAGCGTGGGACTAGCGGGACTTGGCACAGATACGCAGTATTTT. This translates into CASSVGLAGLGTDTQYF.

The CDR3 DNA sequence: TGTGCCAGCAGTTTCTGGGGGCTTTGGAGTGAAGCTTTCTTT. Protein: CASSFWGLWSEAFF. The chain employs TRBV27 and TRBJ1-1; D is perhaps TRBD1 (6 bases). Trimming took 3 bases from V and 7 from J, leaving 15 bases between them. Germline loops: CDR1 MNHEY, CDR2 SMNVEV (reference sequence). CDR3 length equals 14 residues.

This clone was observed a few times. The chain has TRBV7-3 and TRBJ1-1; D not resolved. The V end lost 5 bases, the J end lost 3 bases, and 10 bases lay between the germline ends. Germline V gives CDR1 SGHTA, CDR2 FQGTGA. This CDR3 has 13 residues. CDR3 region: CASSPGGDTEAFF. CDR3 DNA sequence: TGTGCCAGCAGCCCCGGCGGGGACACTGAAGCTTTCTTT.

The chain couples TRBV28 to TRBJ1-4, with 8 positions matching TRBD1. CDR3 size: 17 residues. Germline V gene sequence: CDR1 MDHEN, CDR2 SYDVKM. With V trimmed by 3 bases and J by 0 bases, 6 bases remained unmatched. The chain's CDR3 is CASSLYRGSATNEKLFF. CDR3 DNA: TGTGCCAGCAGTTTGTACAGGGGGTCCGCAACTAATGAAAAACTGTTTTTT. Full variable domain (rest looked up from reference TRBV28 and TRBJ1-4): DVKVTQSSRYLVKRTGEKVFLECVQDMDHENMFWYRQDPGLGLRLIYFSYDVKMKEKGDIPEGYSVSREKKERFSLILESASTNQTSMYLCASSLYRGSATNEKLFFGSGTQLSVL.

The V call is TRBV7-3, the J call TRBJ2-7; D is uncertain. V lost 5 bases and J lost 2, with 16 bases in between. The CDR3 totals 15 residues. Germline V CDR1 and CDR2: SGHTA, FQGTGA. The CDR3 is CASSTTPDPAYEQYF. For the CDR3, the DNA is TGTGCCAGCAGCACCACTCCGGACCCCGCCTACGAGCAGTACTTC.

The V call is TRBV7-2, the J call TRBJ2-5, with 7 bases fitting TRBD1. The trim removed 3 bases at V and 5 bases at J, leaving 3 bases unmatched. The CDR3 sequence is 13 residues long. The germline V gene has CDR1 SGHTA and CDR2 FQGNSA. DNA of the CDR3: TGTGCCAGCAGCTTCAAGGGGGCGGAGACCCAGTACTTC. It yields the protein CASSFKGAETQYF.

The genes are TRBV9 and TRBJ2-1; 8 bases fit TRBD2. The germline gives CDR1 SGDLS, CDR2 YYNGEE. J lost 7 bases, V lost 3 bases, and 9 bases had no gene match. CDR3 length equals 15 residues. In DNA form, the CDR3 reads TGTGCCAGCAGCGCGCGGGAGGTGATAAGGAATGAGCAGTTCTTC. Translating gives CASSAREVIRNEQFF.

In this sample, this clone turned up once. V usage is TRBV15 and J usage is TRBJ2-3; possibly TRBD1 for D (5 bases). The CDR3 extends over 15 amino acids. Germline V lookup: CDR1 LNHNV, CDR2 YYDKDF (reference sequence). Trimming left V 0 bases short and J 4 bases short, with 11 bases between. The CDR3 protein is CATSRDAGNADTQYF. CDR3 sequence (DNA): TGTGCCACCAGCAGAGATGCAGGGAATGCAGATACGCAGTATTTT.

The CDR3 DNA reads TGTGCCAGCAGCCGTGATGGCCGGTACGAGCAGTACTTC. It is translated as CASSRDGRYEQYF. The chain carries TRBV3-1 (or the pseudogene TRBV3-2) and TRBJ2-7; D unresolved. CDR1 is LGHDT, CDR2 YNNKEL, per germline (reference sequence). V lost 4 bases to trimming and J lost 4 bases, with 11 bases between them. The CDR3 has 13 residues.

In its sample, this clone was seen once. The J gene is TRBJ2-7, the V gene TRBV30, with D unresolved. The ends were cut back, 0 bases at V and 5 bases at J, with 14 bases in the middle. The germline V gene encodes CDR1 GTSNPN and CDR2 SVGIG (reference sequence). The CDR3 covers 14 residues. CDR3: CAWSVLSAFHEQYF. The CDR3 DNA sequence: TGTGCCTGGAGTGTACTTTCAGCTTTCCACGAGCAGTACTTC. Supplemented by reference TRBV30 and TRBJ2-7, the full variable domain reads SQTIHQWPATLVQPVGSPLSLECTVEGTSNPNLYWYRQAAGRGLQLLFYSVGIGQISSEVPQNLSASRPQDRQFILSSKKLLLSDSGFYLCAWSVLSAFHEQYFGPGTRLTVT.

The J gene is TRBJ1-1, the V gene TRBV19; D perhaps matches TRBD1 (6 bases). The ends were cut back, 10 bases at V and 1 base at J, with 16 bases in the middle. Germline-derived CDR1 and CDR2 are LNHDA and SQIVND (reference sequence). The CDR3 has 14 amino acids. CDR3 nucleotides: TGTGCCACTTTCCCGGGACACACGAACACTGAAGCTTTCTTT. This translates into CATFPGHTNTEAFF.

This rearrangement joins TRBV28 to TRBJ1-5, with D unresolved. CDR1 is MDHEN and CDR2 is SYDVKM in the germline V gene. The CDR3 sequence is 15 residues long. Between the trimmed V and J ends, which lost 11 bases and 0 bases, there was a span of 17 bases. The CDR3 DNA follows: TGTGCCTCCGCCCCCGGGTCATATAGCAATCAGCCCCAGCATTTT. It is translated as CASAPGSYSNQPQHF.

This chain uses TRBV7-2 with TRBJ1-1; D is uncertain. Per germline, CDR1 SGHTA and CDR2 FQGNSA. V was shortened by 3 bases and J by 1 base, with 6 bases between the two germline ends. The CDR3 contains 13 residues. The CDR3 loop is CASSLGSNTEAFF. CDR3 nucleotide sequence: TGTGCCAGCAGCTTGGGGTCGAACACTGAAGCTTTCTTT. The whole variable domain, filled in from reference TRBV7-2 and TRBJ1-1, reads GAGVSQSPSNKVTEKGKDVELRCDPISGHTALYWYRQSLGQGLEFLIYFQGNSAPDKSGLPSDRFSAERTGGSVSTLTIQRTQQEDSAVYLCASSLGSNTEAFFGQGTRLTVV.

CDR3 loop: CATSDPDRESGRSSYNEQFF. In DNA, the CDR3 is TGTGCCACCAGTGACCCCGACAGGGAAAGCGGGCGGAGCTCCTACAATGAGCAGTTCTTC. The gene calls are TRBV24-1 and TRBJ2-1; D is perhaps TRBD1 (7 bases). V shed 4 bases and J shed 0 bases, with 24 bases lying between them. Germline V gene sequence: CDR1 KGHDR, CDR2 SFDVKD. The CDR3 is made up of 20 amino acids.

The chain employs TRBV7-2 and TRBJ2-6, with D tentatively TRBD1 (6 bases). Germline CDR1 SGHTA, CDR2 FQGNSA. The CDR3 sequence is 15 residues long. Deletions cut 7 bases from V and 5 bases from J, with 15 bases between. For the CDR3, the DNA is TGTGCCAGCATCCCTTCCGGGACATGGGCCAACGTCCTGACTTTC. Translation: CASIPSGTWANVLTF.

DNA for the CDR3: TGTGCCAGCAGCCCTACTAACACCGGGGAGCTGTTTTTT. Translating it yields CASSPTNTGELFF. The chain uses TRBV7-9 and TRBJ2-2; D gene uncertain. V was clipped by 5 bases and J by 2 bases, with 6 bases between them. Germline lookup yields CDR1 SEHNR and CDR2 FQNEAQ (reference sequence). The CDR3 is 13 amino acids.

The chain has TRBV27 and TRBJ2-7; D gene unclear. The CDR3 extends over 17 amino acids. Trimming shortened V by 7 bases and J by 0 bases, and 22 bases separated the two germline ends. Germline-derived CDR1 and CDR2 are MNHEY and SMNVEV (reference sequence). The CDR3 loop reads CASTFPTSDPHSYEQYF. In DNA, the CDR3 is TGTGCCAGCACCTTCCCAACCTCCGATCCGCACTCCTACGAGCAGTACTTC.

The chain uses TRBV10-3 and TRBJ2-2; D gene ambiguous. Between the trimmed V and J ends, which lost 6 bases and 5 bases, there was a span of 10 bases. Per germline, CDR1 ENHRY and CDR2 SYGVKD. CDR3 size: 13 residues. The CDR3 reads CAISASGTGELFF. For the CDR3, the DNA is TGTGCCATCAGCGCATCCGGGACCGGGGAGCTGTTTTTT.

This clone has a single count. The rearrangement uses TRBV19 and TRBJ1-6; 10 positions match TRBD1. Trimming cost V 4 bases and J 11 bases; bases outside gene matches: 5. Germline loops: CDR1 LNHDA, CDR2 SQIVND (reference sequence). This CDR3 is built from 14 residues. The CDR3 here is CASSSGQGVAPLHF. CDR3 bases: TGTGCCAGTAGTAGCGGACAGGGGGTTGCACCCCTCCACTTT.

The CDR3 DNA is TGTGCCAGTAGTATGCGCCTAGCGGGAGGCCGGGTCCAGTTCTTC. It specifies CASSMRLAGGRVQFF. The chain has TRBV19 and TRBJ2-1; TRBD2 matches 11 bases. CDR3 length: 15 residues. The V and J ends lost 3 bases and 13 bases, in that order; junction bases with no gene match: 11. Germline V CDR1 and CDR2: LNHDA, SQIVND (reference sequence). Supplemented by reference TRBV19 and TRBJ2-1, the full variable domain reads DGGITQSPKYLFRKEGQNVTLSCEQNLNHDAMYWYRQDPGQGLRLIYYSQIVNDFQKGDIAEGYSVSREKKESFPLTVTSAQKNPTAFYLCASSMRLAGGRVQFFGPGTRLTVL.

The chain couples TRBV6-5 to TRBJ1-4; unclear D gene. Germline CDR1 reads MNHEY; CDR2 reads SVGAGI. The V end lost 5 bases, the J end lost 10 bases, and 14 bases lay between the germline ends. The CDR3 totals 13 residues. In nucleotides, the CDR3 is TGTGCCAGCAGTCCCCGCCATGTCGCAAAACTGTTTTTT. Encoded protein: CASSPRHVAKLFF.

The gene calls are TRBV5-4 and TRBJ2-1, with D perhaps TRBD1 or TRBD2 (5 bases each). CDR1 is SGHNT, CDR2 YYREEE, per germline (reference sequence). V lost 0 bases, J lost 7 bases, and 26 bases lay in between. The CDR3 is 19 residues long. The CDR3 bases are TGTGCCAGCAGCTTGGACATTTCCAGAGGGGTGGTTACATTGAATGAGCAGTTCTTC. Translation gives CASSLDISRGVVTLNEQFF.